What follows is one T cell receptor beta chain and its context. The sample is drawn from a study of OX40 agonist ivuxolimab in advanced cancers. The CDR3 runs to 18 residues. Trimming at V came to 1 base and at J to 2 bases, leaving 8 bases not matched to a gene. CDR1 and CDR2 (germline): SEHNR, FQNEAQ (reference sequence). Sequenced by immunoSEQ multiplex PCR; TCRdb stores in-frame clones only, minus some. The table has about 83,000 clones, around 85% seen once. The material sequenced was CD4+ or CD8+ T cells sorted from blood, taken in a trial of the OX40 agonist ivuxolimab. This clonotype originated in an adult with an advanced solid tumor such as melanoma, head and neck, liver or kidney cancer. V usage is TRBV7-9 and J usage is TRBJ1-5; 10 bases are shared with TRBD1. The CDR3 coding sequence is TGTGCCAGCAGCTTAGGGACAGGGGGATGGTCGGGCAATCAGCCCCAGCATTTT. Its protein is CASSLGTGGWSGNQPQHF.